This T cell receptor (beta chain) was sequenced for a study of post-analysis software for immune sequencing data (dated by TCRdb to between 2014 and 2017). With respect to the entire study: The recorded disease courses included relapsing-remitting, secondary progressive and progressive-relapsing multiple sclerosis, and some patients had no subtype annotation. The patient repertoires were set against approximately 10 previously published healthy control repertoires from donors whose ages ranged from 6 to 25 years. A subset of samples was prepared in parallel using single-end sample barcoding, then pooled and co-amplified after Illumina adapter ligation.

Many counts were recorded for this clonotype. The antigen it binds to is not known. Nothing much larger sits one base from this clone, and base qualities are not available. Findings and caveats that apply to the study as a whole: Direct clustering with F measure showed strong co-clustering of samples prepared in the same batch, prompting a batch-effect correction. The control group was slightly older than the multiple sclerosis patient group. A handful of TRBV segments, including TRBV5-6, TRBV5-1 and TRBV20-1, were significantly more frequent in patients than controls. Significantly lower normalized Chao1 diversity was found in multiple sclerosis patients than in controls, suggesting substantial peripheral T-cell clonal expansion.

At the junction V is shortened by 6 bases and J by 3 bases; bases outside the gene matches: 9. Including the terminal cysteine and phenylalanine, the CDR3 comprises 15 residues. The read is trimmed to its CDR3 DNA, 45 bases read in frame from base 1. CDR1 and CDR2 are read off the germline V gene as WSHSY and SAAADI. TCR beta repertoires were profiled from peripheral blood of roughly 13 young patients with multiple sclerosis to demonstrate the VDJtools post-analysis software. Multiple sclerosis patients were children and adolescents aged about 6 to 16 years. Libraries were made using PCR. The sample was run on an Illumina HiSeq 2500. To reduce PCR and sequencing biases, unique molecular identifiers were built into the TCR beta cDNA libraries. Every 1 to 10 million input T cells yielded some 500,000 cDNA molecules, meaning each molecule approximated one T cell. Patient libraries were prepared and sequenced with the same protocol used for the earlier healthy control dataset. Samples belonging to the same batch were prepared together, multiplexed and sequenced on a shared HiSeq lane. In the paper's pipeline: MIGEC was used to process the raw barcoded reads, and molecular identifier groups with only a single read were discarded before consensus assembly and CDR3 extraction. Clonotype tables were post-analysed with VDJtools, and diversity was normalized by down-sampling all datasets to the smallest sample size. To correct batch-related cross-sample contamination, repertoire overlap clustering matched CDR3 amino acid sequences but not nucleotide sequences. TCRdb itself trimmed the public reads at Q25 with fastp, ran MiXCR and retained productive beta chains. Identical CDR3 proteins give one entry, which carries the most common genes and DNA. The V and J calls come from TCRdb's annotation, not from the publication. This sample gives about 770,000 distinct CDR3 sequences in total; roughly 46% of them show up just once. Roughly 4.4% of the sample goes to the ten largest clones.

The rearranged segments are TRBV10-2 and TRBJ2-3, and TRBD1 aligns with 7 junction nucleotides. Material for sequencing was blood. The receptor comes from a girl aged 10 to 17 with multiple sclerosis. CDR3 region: CASRRGDRVTDTQYF. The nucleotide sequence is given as TGCGCCAGCAGACGGGGAGACAGGGTAACAGATACGCAGTATTTT.